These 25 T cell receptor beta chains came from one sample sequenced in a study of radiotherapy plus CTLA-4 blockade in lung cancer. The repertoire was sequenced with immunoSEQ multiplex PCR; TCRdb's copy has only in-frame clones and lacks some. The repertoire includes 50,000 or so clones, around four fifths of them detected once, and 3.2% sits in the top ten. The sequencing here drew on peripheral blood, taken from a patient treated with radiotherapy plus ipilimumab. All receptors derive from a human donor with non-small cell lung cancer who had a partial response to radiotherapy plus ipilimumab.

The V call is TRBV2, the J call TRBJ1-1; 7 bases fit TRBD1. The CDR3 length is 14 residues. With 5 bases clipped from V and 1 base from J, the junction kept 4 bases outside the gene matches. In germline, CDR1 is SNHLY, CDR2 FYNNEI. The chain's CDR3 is CASSRGQENTEAFF. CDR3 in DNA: TGTGCCAGCAGTCGCGGACAGGAGAACACTGAAGCTTTCTTT.

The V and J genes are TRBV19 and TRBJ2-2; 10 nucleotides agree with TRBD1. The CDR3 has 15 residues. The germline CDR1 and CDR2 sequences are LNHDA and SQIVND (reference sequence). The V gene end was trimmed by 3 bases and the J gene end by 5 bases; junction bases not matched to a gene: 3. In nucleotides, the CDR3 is TGTGCCAGTAGTATGGGACAGGGGTTGACCGGGGAGCTGTTTTTT. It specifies CASSMGQGLTGELFF.

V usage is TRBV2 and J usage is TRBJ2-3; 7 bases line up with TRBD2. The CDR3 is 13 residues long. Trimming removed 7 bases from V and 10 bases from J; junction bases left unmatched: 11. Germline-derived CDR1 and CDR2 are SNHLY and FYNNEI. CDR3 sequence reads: CASMRGTEVAQYF. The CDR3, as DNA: TGTGCCAGCATGCGGGGGACGGAGGTTGCGCAGTATTTT.

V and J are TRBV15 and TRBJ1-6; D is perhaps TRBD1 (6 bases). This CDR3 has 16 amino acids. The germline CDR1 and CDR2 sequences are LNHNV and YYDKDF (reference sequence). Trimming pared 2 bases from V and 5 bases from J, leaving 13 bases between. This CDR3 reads CATSRPPAGDNSPLHF. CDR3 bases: TGTGCCACCAGCAGACCACCTGCAGGGGATAATTCACCCCTCCACTTT.

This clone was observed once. CDR3 loop: CASSLDGTSTDTQYF. Here the CDR3 DNA reads TGCGCCAGCAGCTTGGACGGGACTAGCACAGATACGCAGTATTTT. The rearrangement joins TRBV5-1 to TRBJ2-3; D perhaps matches TRBD2 (6 bases). Between the trimmed V and J ends, which lost 0 bases and 0 bases, there was a span of 8 bases. The CDR3 length is 15 residues. Germline V gene lookup returns CDR1 SGHRS and CDR2 YFSETQ. Full variable domain (remainder filled in from reference TRBV5-1 and TRBJ2-3): KAGVTQTPRYLIKTRGQQVTLSCSPISGHRSVSWYQQTPGQGLQFLFEYFSETQRNKGNFPGRFSGRQFSNSRSEMNVSTLELGDSALYLCASSLDGTSTDTQYFGPGTRLTVL.

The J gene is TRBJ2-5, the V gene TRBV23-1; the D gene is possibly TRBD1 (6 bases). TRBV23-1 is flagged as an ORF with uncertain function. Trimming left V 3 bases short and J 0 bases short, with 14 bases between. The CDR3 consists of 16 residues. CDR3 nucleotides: TGCGCCAGCAGTCATCATGGACAGAACGACCAAGAGACCCAGTACTTC. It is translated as CASSHHGQNDQETQYF.

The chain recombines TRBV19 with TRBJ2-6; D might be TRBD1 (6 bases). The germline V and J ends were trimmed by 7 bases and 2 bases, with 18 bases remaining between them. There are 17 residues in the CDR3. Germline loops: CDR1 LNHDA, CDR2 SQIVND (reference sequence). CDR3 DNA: TGTGCCAGTACCCTATTACAGGGTCTCCCTGGGGCCAACGTCCTGACTTTC. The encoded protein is CASTLLQGLPGANVLTF.

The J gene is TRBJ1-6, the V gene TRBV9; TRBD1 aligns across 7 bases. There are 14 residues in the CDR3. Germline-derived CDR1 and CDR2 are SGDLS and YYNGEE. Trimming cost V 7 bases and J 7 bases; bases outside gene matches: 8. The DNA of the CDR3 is TGTGCCAGCTCGGGGGACAGCGGCAATTCACCCCTCCACTTT. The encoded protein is CASSGDSGNSPLHF.

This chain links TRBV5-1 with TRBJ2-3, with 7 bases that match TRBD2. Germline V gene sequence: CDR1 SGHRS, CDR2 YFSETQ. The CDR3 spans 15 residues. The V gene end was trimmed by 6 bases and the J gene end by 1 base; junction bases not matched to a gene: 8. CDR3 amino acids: CASTMGGEGTDTQYF. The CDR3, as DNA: TGCGCCAGCACTATGGGAGGGGAGGGCACAGATACGCAGTATTTT. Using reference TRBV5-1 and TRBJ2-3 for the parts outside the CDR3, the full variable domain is KAGVTQTPRYLIKTRGQQVTLSCSPISGHRSVSWYQQTPGQGLQFLFEYFSETQRNKGNFPGRFSGRQFSNSRSEMNVSTLELGDSALYLCASTMGGEGTDTQYFGPGTRLTVL.

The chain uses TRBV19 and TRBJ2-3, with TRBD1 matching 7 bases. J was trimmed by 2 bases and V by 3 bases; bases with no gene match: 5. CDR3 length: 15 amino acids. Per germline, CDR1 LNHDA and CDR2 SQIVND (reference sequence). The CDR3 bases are TGTGCCAGTAGTATTGGACAGGCCCACACAGATACGCAGTATTTT. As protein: CASSIGQAHTDTQYF. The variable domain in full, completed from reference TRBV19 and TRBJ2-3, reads DGGITQSPKYLFRKEGQNVTLSCEQNLNHDAMYWYRQDPGQGLRLIYYSQIVNDFQKGDIAEGYSVSREKKESFPLTVTSAQKNPTAFYLCASSIGQAHTDTQYFGPGTRLTVL.

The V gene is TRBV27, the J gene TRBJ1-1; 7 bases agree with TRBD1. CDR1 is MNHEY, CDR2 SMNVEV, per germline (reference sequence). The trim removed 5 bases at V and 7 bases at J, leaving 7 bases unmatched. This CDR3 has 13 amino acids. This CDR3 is CASSLQGSGEAFF. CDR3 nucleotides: TGTGCCAGCAGTCTACAGGGGTCGGGTGAAGCTTTCTTT.

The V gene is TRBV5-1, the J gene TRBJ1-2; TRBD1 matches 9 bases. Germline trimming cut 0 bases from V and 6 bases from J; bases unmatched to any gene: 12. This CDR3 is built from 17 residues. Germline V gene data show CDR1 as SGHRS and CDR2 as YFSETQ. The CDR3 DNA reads TGCGCCAGCAGCTTGGCCTACAGGGGGCAGAGGCAGGATGGCTACACCTTC. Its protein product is CASSLAYRGQRQDGYTF.

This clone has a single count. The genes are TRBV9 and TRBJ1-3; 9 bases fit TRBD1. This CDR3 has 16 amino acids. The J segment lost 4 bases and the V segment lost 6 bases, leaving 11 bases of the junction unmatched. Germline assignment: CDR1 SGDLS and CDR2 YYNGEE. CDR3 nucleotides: TGTGCCAGCACCCCTGGACAGGGGTTCGACGGAAACACCATATATTTT. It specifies CASTPGQGFDGNTIYF.

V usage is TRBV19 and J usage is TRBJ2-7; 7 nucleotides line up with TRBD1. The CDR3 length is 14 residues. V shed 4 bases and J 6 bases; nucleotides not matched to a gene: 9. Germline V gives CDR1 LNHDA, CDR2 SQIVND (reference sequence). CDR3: CASSTQRDSREQYF. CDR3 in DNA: TGTGCCAGTAGTACCCAACGGGACAGCCGCGAGCAGTACTTC.

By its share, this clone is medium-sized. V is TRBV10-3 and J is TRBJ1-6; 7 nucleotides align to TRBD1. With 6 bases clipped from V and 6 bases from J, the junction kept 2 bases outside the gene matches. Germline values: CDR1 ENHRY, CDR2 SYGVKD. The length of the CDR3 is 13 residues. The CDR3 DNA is TGTGCCATCAGCGACAGGGTTAATTCACCCCTCCACTTT. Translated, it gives CAISDRVNSPLHF.

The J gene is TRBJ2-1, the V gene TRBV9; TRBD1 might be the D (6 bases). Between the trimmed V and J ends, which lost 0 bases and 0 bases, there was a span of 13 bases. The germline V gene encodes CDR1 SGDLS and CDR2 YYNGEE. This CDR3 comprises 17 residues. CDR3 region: CASSVGEGQSSYNEQFF. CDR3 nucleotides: TGTGCCAGCAGCGTAGGCGAAGGACAGAGCTCCTACAATGAGCAGTTCTTC.

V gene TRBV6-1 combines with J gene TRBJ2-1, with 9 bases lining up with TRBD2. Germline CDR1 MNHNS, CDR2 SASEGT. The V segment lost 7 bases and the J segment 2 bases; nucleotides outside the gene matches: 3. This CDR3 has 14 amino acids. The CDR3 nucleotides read TGTGCCAGCAAAGGACTAGCGACCTACAATGAGCAGTTCTTC. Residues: CASKGLATYNEQFF.

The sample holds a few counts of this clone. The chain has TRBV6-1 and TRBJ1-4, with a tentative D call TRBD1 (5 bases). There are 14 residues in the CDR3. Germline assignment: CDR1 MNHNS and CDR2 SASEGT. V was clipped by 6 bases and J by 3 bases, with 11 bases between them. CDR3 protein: CASRPGHANEKLFF. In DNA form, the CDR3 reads TGTGCCAGCAGACCAGGGCACGCTAATGAAAAACTGTTTTTT.

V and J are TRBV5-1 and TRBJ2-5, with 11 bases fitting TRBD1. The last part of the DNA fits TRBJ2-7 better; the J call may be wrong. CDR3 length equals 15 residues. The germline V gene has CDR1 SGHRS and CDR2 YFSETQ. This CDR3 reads CASSLGTGGNYEQYF. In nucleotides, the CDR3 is TGCGCCAGCAGCTTGGGGACAGGGGGCAACTACGAGCAGTACTTC.

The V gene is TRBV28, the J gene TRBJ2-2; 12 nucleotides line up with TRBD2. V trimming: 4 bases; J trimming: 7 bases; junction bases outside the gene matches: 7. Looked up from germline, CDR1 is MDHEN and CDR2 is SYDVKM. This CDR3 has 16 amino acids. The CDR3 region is CASSYLAGGPGGELFF. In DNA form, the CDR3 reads TGTGCCAGCAGTTACCTAGCGGGGGGGCCTGGCGGGGAGCTGTTTTTT.

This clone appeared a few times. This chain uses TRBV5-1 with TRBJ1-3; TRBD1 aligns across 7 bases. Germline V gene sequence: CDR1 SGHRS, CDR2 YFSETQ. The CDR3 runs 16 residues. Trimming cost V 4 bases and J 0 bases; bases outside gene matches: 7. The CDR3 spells CASSLRTGASGNTIYF. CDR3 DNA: TGCGCCAGCAGCCTGCGGACAGGCGCCTCTGGAAACACCATATATTTT.

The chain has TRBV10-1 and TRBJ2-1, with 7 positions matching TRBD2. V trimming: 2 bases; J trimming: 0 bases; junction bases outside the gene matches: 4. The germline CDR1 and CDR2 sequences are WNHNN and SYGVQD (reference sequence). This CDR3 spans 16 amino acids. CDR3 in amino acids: CASSETVAGSYNEQFF. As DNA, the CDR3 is TGCGCCAGCAGTGAGACGGTAGCGGGCTCCTACAATGAGCAGTTCTTC.

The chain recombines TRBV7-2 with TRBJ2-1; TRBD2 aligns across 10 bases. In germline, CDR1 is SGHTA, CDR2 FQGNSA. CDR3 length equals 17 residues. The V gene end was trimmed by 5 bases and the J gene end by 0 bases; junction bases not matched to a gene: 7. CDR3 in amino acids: CASSKLGLASSYNEQFF. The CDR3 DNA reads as TGTGCCAGCAGCAAACTGGGACTAGCGAGCTCCTACAATGAGCAGTTCTTC.

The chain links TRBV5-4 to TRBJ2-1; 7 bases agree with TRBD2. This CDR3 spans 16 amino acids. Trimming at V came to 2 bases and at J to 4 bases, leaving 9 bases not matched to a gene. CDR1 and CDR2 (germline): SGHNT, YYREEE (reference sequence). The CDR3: CASSFRTGGGYNEQFF. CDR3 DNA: TGTGCCAGCAGCTTCCGGACTGGGGGGGGATACAATGAGCAGTTCTTC.

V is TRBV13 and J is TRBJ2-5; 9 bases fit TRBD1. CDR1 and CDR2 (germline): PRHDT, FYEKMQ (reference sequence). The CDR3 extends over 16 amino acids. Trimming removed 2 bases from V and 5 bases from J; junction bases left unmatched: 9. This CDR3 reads CASSLPGQGYQETQYF. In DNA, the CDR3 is TGTGCCAGCAGCTTACCGGGACAGGGTTATCAGGAGACCCAGTACTTC.